This T cell receptor beta chain was identified in a study of cytomegalovirus exposure and HLA in healthy donors. Study-wide points: In an earlier analysis, in about 530 donors, most V segments appeared productive either ~87% or ~30% of the time. The authors excluded some V segments, including TRBV6-2 and TRBV6-3, as indistinguishable. Serostatus for CMV was the only available immune exposure information.

PCR amplification relied on 60 Vbeta primers (plus 13 Jbeta primers). Sequencing was performed with immunoSEQ multiplex PCR; in TCRdb, only in-frame clones are kept and a portion is missing. The sample yields some 140,000 clones, 80% seen once. Per germline, CDR1 LNHNV and CDR2 YYDKDF (reference sequence). V gave up 5 bases and J gave up 7 bases; unmatched junction bases: 6. The CDR3 consists of 14 residues. Comment on this clone: Antigen: not known.

The sample consisted of PBMCs. The genes are TRBV15 and TRBJ1-4, with TRBD1 matching 8 bases. This receptor was taken from a male donor in good health and CMV-seropositive. The CDR3 spells CATSPRTGTEKLFF. CDR3 DNA sequence: TGTGCCACCAGCCCCCGGACAGGGACTGAAAAACTGTTTTTT.